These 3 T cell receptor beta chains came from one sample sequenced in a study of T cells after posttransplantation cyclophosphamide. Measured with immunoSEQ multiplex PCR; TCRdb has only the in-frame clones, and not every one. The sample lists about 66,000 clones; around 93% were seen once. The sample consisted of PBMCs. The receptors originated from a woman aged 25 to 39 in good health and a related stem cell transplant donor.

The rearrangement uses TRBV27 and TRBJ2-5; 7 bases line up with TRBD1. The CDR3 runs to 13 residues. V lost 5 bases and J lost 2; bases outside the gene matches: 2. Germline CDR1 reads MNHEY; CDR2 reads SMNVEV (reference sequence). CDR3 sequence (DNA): TGTGCCAGCAGTCGGGGACAGCAAGAGACCCAGTACTTC. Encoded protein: CASSRGQQETQYF.

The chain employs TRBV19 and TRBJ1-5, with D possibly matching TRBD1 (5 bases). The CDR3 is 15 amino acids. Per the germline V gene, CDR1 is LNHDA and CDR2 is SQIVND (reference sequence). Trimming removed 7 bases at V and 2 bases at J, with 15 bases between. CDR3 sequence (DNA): TGTGCCAGTATAGAGAGGGGAGGTGGCAATCAGCCCCAGCATTTT. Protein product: CASIERGGGNQPQHF.

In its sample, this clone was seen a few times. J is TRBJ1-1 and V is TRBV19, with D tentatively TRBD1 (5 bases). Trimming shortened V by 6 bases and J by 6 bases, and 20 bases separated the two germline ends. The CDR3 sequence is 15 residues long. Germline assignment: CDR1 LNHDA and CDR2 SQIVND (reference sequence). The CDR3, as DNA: TGTGCCAGTAGCCTAGATTCCCGGGGAGGGGCTGAAGCTTTCTTT. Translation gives CASSLDSRGGAEAFF.